This is a list of T cell receptor beta chains from one sample in a study of beta chain features in type 1 diabetes. Clones were read by immunoSEQ multiplex PCR, and TCRdb kept only the in-frame ones, dropping some. Of 330,000 or so clones in the sample, about 15% were seen once. Source material: central memory CD4+ T cells from blood. These receptors all come from a man aged 30 to 39 in good health. Both conserved end residues are part of each CDR3. A D gene is named only where the DNA matches it firmly. Clone size is given for some rows only: seen once, a few or many times, or a class if the clone is expanded.

CDR3nt	CDR3aa	v_gene	j_gene	abundance	d_gene	len
TGTGCCAGCAGTTCCAACAGGGTAACCCTCCACTTT	CASSSNRVTLHF	TRBV27	TRBJ1-6	few	-	12
TGTGCCAGCAGCTTGGACATGGATAGCACAGATACGCAGTATTTT	CASSLDMDSTDTQYF	TRBV5-4	TRBJ2-3	few	-	15
TGTGCCTGGAGTAAAAGGGAGGGAGAGACCCAGTACTTC	CAWSKREGETQYF	TRBV30	TRBJ2-5	few	TRBD2	13
TGCAGCGCGTACAGGGGCCTTAACACTGAAGCTTTCTTT	CSAYRGLNTEAFF	TRBV29-1	TRBJ1-1	few	TRBD1	13
TGTGCCAGCAGTTCCCACCCAAACCTTATTGACCAACAAGAGACCCAGTACTTC	CASSSHPNLIDQQETQYF	TRBV27	TRBJ2-5	-	-	18
TGTGCCAGCAGCCGTGAACGGTCTGGAAACACCATATATTTT	CASSRERSGNTIYF	TRBV7-2	TRBJ1-3	few	-	14
TGTGCCAGCAGCCGGACTAGTTTCTACGAGCAGTACTTC	CASSRTSFYEQYF	TRBV11-2	TRBJ2-7	once	TRBD2	13
TGTGCCAGCTCACCAGGCACGGATGGCTACACCTTC	CASSPGTDGYTF	TRBV18	TRBJ1-2	-	-	12
TGTGCCAGCAGCTCTTTACGGGGCAGGGGAACAGATACGCAGTATTTT	CASSSLRGRGTDTQYF	TRBV11-2	TRBJ2-3	-	-	16
TGCGCCAGCAGCCTCAGGTCCGGGGAGCTGTTTTTT	CASSLRSGELFF	TRBV4-3	TRBJ2-2	few	-	12
TGTGCCAGCAGTTTGGACAGGGCGCAGTACTTC	CASSLDRAQYF	TRBV6-1	TRBJ2-7	few	TRBD1	11
TGTGCCAGCAGCGTAAGTAGCACAGATACGCAGTATTTT	CASSVSSTDTQYF	TRBV9	TRBJ2-3	-	-	13
TGTGCCAGCAGCTCCTCTTCGGGCACAGATACGCAGTATTTT	CASSSSSGTDTQYF	TRBV11-3	TRBJ2-3	-	-	14
TGCAGCGTGGGGGGCAGAAACTATGGCTACACCTTC	CSVGGRNYGYTF	TRBV29-1	TRBJ1-2	few	-	12
TGTGCCAGCAGCTTATTCGGGGGCTACGAGCAGTACTTC	CASSLFGGYEQYF	TRBV7-6	TRBJ2-7	-	-	13
TGTGCCAGTAGTCTTATTAGCAATCAGCCCCAGCATTTT	CASSLISNQPQHF	TRBV19	TRBJ1-5	-	-	13
TGTGCCAGCAGACTTACAGGGCGCTATGGCTACACCTTC	CASRLTGRYGYTF	TRBV28	TRBJ1-2	many	-	13
TGTGCCAGCAGCAAAGTACTGGACAGCGATAACTATGGCTACACCTTC	CASSKVLDSDNYGYTF	TRBV21-1	TRBJ1-2	few	-	16
TGTGCCAGCAGTATTATAAGGATGGAGACTGAAGCTTTCTTT	CASSIIRMETEAFF	TRBV2	TRBJ1-1	-	-	14
TGTGCCAGCCGAGCACTGGACAGATACCAAGAGACCCAGTACTTC	CASRALDRYQETQYF	TRBV28	TRBJ2-5	many	-	15
TGTGCCAGCAGCTTAGGTATCGCAGATACGCAGTATTTT	CASSLGIADTQYF	TRBV7-2	TRBJ2-3	many	-	13
TGCGCCAGCAGCCTCACAGGGGGTGTGAACACTGAAGCTTTCTTT	CASSLTGGVNTEAFF	TRBV5-1	TRBJ1-1	few	TRBD1	15